Described below is a single T cell receptor beta chain sequence and its context. Its matching antigen is unknown. The method was immunoSEQ multiplex PCR; TCRdb's version includes in-frame clones alone and lacks a portion of them. The top ten hold 0.1% to 0.15% of the sample, which has some 2,400,000 clones, roughly 95% seen once. Trimming left V 5 bases short and J 2 bases short, with 9 bases between. Germline V gene data show CDR1 as SGHVS and CDR2 as FQNEAQ. CDR3 length: 13 residues. This sample was taken from a study of shared clonotypes between healthy human individuals. Overall study: The donor group consisted of two women and three men, aged 18 to 49.

Findings and caveats of the study: Clonotypes that were shared across a few donors made up around 5.5% of naive CD4 clonotypes.

The sequence derives from a man between 18 and 29 years old in good health. The sequenced sample was naive CD4+ T cells sorted from blood. Subset reported: CD45RA+ positively selected. The chain joins TRBV7-8 to TRBJ1-1; no definite D call. Here the CDR3 reads CASSQGSNTEAFF. The CDR3 bases are TGTGCCAGCAGCCAAGGATCTAACACTGAAGCTTTCTTT. Filled out from reference TRBV7-8 and TRBJ1-1, the complete variable domain reads GAGVSQSPRYKVAKRGQDVALRCDPISGHVSLFWYQQALGQGPEFLTYFQNEAQLDKSGLPSDRFFAERPEGSVSTLKIQRTQQEDSAVYLCASSQGSNTEAFFGQGTRLTVV.